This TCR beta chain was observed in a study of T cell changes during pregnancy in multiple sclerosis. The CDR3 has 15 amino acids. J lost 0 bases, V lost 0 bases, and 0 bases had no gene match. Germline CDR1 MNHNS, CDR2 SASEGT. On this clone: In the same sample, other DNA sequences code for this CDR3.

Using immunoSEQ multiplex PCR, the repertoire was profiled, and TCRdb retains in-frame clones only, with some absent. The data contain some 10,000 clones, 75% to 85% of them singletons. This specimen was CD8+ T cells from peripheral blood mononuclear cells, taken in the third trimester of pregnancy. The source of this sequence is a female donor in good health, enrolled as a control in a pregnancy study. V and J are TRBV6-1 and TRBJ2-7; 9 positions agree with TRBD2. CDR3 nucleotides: TGTGCCAGCAGTGAAGCTAGCGGGAGCTCCTACGAGCAGTACTTC. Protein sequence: CASSEASGSSYEQYF.